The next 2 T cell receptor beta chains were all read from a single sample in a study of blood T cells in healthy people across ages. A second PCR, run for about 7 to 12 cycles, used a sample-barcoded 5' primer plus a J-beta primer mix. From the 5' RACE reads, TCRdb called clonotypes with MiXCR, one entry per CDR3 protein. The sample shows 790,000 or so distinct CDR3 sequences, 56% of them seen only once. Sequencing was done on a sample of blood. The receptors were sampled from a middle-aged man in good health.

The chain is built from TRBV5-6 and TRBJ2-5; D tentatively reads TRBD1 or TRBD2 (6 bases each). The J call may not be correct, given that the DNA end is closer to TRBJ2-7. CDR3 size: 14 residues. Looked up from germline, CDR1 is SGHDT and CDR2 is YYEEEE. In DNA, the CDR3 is TGTGCCAGCAGCTTGAGGGGGGCGGGCTACGAGCAGTACTTC. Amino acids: CASSLRGAGYEQYF.

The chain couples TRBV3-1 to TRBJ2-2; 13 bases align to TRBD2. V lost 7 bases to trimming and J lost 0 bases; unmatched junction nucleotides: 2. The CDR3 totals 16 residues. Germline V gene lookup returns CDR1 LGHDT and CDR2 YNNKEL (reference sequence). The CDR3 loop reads CASILAGGPNTGELFF. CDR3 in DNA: TGTGCCAGCATACTAGCGGGAGGGCCGAACACCGGGGAGCTGTTTTTT.